This TCR beta chain was identified during a study of cytomegalovirus exposure and HLA in healthy donors. The germline V gene has CDR1 LNHDA and CDR2 SQIVND (reference sequence). This CDR3 is built from 14 residues. V lost 8 bases to trimming and J lost 0 bases, with 10 bases between them. As concerns this clone: The antigen is not known.

Study-wide findings and caveats: Presence/absence results assume similar sequencing depth per donor, which may not hold. While the bulk of TCR sequences proved rare, some public TCRs turned up in many donors.

The study ran its PCR with 60 Vbeta and 13 Jbeta primers. The repertoire was sequenced with immunoSEQ multiplex PCR; TCRdb's copy has only in-frame clones and lacks some. The sample lists about 190,000 clones, under 85% occurring once. The sequence derives from a middle-aged man in good health and CMV-seronegative. Sequencing used PBMCs. V and J are TRBV19 and TRBJ1-4; tentative D call: TRBD1 (5 bases). The CDR3: CASRGGTTNEKLFF. The CDR3 nucleotides are TGTGCCAGTCGCGGGGGGACAACTAATGAAAAACTGTTTTTT.